This T cell receptor (beta chain) appears in the sequencing data of a study of blood T cell repertoires in COVID-19. Study information: Researchers got acute and convalescent COVID-19 samples from the United States, Italy and Spain.

CDR1 is MNHEY and CDR2 is SMNVEV in the germline V gene (reference sequence). V lost 2 bases and J lost 4, with 13 bases in between. This CDR3 contains 15 residues. In this sample, this clone turned up once. The protocol was immunoSEQ multiplex PCR, while the TCRdb copy is restricted to in-frame clones and leaves out a portion. In the table there are about 150,000 clones, about four fifths of which are singletons. Sequencing was performed on PBMCs or T cells enriched from blood (not recorded which). The clonotype comes from a woman aged 45-60 years who had been exposed to COVID-19. J is TRBJ2-3 and V is TRBV27; D perhaps matches TRBD2 (5 bases). This CDR3 is CASSLTASFSDTQYF. For the CDR3, the DNA is TGTGCCAGCAGTTTAACCGCTAGCTTTTCAGATACGCAGTATTTT.